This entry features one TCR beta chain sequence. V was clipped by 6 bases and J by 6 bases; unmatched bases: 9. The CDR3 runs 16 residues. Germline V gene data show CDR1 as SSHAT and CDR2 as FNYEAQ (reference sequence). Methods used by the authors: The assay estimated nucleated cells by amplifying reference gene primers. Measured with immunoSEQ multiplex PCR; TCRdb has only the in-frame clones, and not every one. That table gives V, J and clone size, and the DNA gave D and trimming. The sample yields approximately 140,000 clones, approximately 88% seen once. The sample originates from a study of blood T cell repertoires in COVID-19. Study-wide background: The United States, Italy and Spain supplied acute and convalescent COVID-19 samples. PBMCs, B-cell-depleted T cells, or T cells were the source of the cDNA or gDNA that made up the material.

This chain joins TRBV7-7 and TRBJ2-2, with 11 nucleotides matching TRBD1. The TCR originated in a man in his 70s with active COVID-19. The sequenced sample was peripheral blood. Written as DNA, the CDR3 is TGTGCCAGCAGTCTCGCCGGGACAGGGGGATCCGGGGAGCTGTTTTTT. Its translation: CASSLAGTGGSGELFF.